Shown below are 26 T cell receptor beta chains from a single sample sequenced in a study of patients and donors after allogeneic stem cell transplantation. TCRdb ran MiXCR on the RT-PCR reads and lists one entry per CDR3 protein. The table records tens of thousands of distinct CDR3 sequences, approximately 26% of them present only once. The specimen sequenced was blood, either unsorted or a sorted T cell fraction (not recorded which). The receptor source for this set is a human donor who was either an allogeneic HSCT recipient or a stem cell or donor lymphocyte infusion donor (not recorded which). It is not recorded whose cells these are; they may come from a transplant donor.

This clonotype turned up a few times. The genes are TRBV5-1 and TRBJ2-1; 12 bases fit TRBD2. CDR3 size: 16 residues. Unmatched junction bases numbered 13, after V lost 7 bases and J lost 8 bases. Looked up from germline, CDR1 is SGHRS and CDR2 is YFSETQ. CDR3 in DNA: TGCGCCAGCGCCTTCCTAGCGGGAGGGCCGGGGGATGAGCAGTTCTTC. It is translated as CASAFLAGGPGDEQFF.

The rearrangement joins TRBV5-1 to TRBJ2-5; D is possibly TRBD2 (5 bases). Between the trimmed V and J ends, which lost 0 bases and 5 bases, there was a span of 11 bases. This CDR3 is 14 amino acids long. Germline V gene sequence: CDR1 SGHRS, CDR2 YFSETQ. The CDR3 nucleotides are TGCGCCAGCAGCTTGGGGACTGAGAGGGAGACCCAGTACTTC. Translated: CASSLGTERETQYF.

This clonotype came up a few times. V is TRBV6-6 and J is TRBJ1-5, with D perhaps TRBD1 (6 bases). V was cut by 2 bases and J by 6 bases, with 14 bases left in between. Per germline, CDR1 MNHNY and CDR2 SVGAGI (reference sequence). The CDR3 is made up of 15 amino acids. CDR3: CASSYVQGTGQPQHF. CDR3 sequence (DNA): TGTGCCAGCAGTTACGTGCAGGGGACGGGTCAGCCCCAGCATTTT.

This clonotype was seen a handful of times. This chain joins TRBV24-1 and TRBJ1-1; a weak D match, TRBD1 (5 bases). This CDR3 region has 14 residues. Trimming shortened V by 6 bases and J by 2 bases, and 12 bases separated the two germline ends. Germline V gene sequence: CDR1 KGHDR, CDR2 SFDVKD. CDR3 nucleotides: TGTGCCACCAGTCCCTCTGGGACTAACACTGAAGCTTTCTTT. Its translation: CATSPSGTNTEAFF.

This clonotype was observed a few times. The rearrangement joins TRBV20-1 to TRBJ1-1; D not certain. The V end was cut by 2 bases, the J end by 4 bases, with 8 bases between. The CDR3 has 12 amino acids. Germline values: CDR1 DFQATT, CDR2 SNEGSKA (reference sequence). The CDR3 is CSARPRITEAFF. The CDR3 region has the DNA TGCAGTGCTAGACCTAGAATCACTGAAGCTTTCTTT.

The J gene is TRBJ1-2, the V gene TRBV12-3 or TRBV12-4, with D unclear. V shed 2 bases and J shed 2 bases, with 15 bases lying between them. The length of the CDR3 is 16 residues. CDR3 in DNA: TGTGCCAGCAGTTTACCCTCAAGGACGTCGAACTATGGCTACACCTTC. Translated, it gives CASSLPSRTSNYGYTF.

This clonotype was found a few times. The chain carries TRBV20-1 and TRBJ1-1, with D uncertain. Germline V lookup: CDR1 DFQATT, CDR2 SNEGSKA (reference sequence). This CDR3 has 15 amino acids. V lost 0 bases and J lost 0, with 11 bases in between. CDR3 nucleotides: TGCAGTGCTAGAGATATTTTTGCGGTGAACACTGAAGCTTTCTTT. It codes for CSARDIFAVNTEAFF.

V is TRBV6-2 or TRBV6-3 and J is TRBJ2-7; 7 nucleotides agree with TRBD1. Germline lookup yields CDR1 MNHEY and CDR2 SVGEGT. The V gene end was trimmed by 6 bases and the J gene end by 3 bases; junction bases not matched to a gene: 11. This CDR3 contains 15 residues. The CDR3 DNA reads TGTGCCAGCAGAAGCGCCGGCAGGGGGTACTACGAGCAGTACTTC. Translation gives CASRSAGRGYYEQYF.

The chain couples TRBV2 to TRBJ2-7, with TRBD2 matching 10 bases. The CDR3 totals 15 residues. Germline V lookup: CDR1 SNHLY, CDR2 FYNNEI. J gave up 6 bases and V 6 bases, and 11 bases lay outside the gene matches. The CDR3 DNA follows: TGTGCCAGCAGCCAGCGGGGGGGCCTTTCTAGCGAGCAGTACTTC. This encodes CASSQRGGLSSEQYF. Looking up the rest from reference TRBV2 and TRBJ2-7 gives the full variable domain: EPEVTQTPSHQVTQMGQEVILRCVPISNHLYFYWYRQILGQKVEFLVSFYNNEISEKSEIFDDQFSVERPDGSNFTLKIRSTKLEDSAMYFCASSQRGGLSSEQYFGPGTRLTVT.

The chain uses TRBV7-9 and TRBJ1-2; TRBD1 might be the D (5 bases). The CDR3 has 14 residues. V was clipped by 8 bases and J by 0 bases, with 13 bases between them. Germline values: CDR1 SEHNR, CDR2 FQNEAQ (reference sequence). CDR3: CASVDGAANYGYTF. In DNA, the CDR3 is TGTGCCAGCGTGGACGGGGCTGCTAACTATGGCTACACCTTC.

This clonotype has only a few counts. The chain carries TRBV4-1 and TRBJ2-7; D is perhaps TRBD2 (6 bases). The CDR3 totals 13 residues. From germline, CDR1 is MGHRA and CDR2 YSYEKL. The V gene lost 10 bases and the J gene lost 4 bases, with 17 bases spanning the gap. In DNA form, the CDR3 reads TGCGCCAACGAAGGAGGGGCGGGTTACGAGCAGTACTTC. This translates into CANEGGAGYEQYF.

The chain is built from TRBV18 and TRBJ2-1, with TRBD1 identical over 10 bases. CDR3 length equals 18 residues. CDR1 and CDR2 from the germline V gene are KGHSH and LQKENI. Losses at the gene ends were 1 base for V and 7 bases for J; bases not matched to a gene: 13. This chain's CDR3 is CASSPQTGTGVERNEQFF. As DNA, the CDR3 is TGTGCCAGCTCACCACAGACTGGGACAGGGGTAGAGAGAAATGAGCAGTTCTTC.

The J gene is TRBJ2-7, the V gene TRBV5-1; 7 bases agree with TRBD1. The V segment lost 3 bases and the J segment 2 bases; nucleotides outside the gene matches: 11. Germline CDR1 and CDR2: SGHRS and YFSETQ. The CDR3 consists of 16 residues. The CDR3 reads CASSWIGTDLPYEQYF. CDR3 DNA sequence: TGCGCCAGCAGCTGGATTGGGACAGACCTACCCTACGAGCAGTACTTC.

This clonotype has only a few counts. V is TRBV4-1 and J is TRBJ2-7, with 10 bases aligning to TRBD1. Per germline, CDR1 MGHRA and CDR2 YSYEKL. Unmatched junction bases numbered 9, after V lost 1 base and J lost 0 bases. This CDR3 comprises 18 residues. In nucleotides, the CDR3 is TGCGCCAGCAGCCAAGTGGCGGGACAGGGGTCGAGCTCCTACGAGCAGTACTTC. It is translated as CASSQVAGQGSSSYEQYF.

This clonotype has only one observation. This rearrangement joins TRBV6-6 to TRBJ2-7; D is ambiguous. There are 14 residues in the CDR3. Germline V lookup: CDR1 MNHNY, CDR2 SVGAGI (reference sequence). V was shortened by 10 bases and J by 0 bases, with 16 bases between the two germline ends. The CDR3 loop reads CATEARKISYEQYF. In nucleotides, the CDR3 is TGTGCCACCGAAGCCCGAAAAATCTCCTACGAGCAGTACTTC.

This clonotype was recorded a few times. The rearrangement uses TRBV5-6 and TRBJ1-5; TRBD1 might be the D (5 bases). The CDR3 sequence is 13 residues long. CDR1 SGHDT and CDR2 YYEEEE come from the germline V gene. The ends were cut back, 1 base at V and 9 bases at J, with 11 bases in the middle. The CDR3 loop reads CASSLRQFGPQHF. The DNA of the CDR3 is TGTGCCAGCAGCTTGAGACAGTTCGGGCCCCAGCATTTT.

J is TRBJ2-7 and V is TRBV6-5; D not resolved. Trimming shortened V by 3 bases and J by 6 bases, and 9 bases separated the two germline ends. The CDR3 loop spans 12 amino acids. Looked up from germline, CDR1 is MNHEY and CDR2 is SVGAGI. CDR3 in amino acids: CASSYSEREQYF. The CDR3 bases are TGTGCCAGCAGTTATTCTGAGCGCGAGCAGTACTTC.

This clonotype has only a few counts. The CDR3 DNA reads TGTGCCACCAGCCCGCAGGGACGGGAGACCCAGTACTTC. Translating it yields CATSPQGRETQYF. The chain carries TRBV15 and TRBJ2-5; D tentatively fits TRBD1 or TRBD2 (5 bases each). With 5 bases removed from V and 5 bases from J, the gap between germline ends came to 12 bases. Germline V gene sequence: CDR1 LNHNV, CDR2 YYDKDF (reference sequence). This CDR3 comprises 13 residues.

This clonotype occurred many times. The CDR3 loop reads CASSPRPLDGYTF. The CDR3 DNA follows: TGTGCCAGCAGCCCTCGCCCACTGGATGGCTACACCTTC. The rearrangement joins TRBV7-9 to TRBJ1-2; D is unresolved. CDR1 and CDR2 from the germline V gene are SEHNR and FQNEAQ (reference sequence). V was cut by 5 bases and J by 6 bases, with 13 bases left in between. This CDR3 comprises 13 residues. Using reference TRBV7-9 and TRBJ1-2 for the parts outside the CDR3, the full variable domain is DTGVSQNPRHKITKRGQNVTFRCDPISEHNRLYWYRQTLGQGPEFLTYFQNEAQLEKSRLLSDRFSAERPKGSFSTLEIQRTEQGDSAMYLCASSPRPLDGYTFGSGTRLTVV.

This clonotype was counted a few times. This sequence joins TRBV3-1 and TRBJ1-6; tentatively, D is TRBD1 (5 bases). The length of the CDR3 is 16 residues. In germline, CDR1 is LGHDT, CDR2 YNNKEL (reference sequence). The ends were cut back, 4 bases at V and 0 bases at J, with 10 bases in the middle. CDR3 bases: TGTGCCAGCAGCCCTGACAGCATCTCCTATAATTCACCCCTCCACTTT. Its protein is CASSPDSISYNSPLHF.

The chain uses TRBV6-5 and TRBJ2-5; D is tentatively TRBD1 or TRBD2 (6 bases each). This CDR3 has 12 amino acids. Germline V gives CDR1 MNHEY, CDR2 SVGAGI. V lost 4 bases and J 4 bases, leaving 7 bases between the germline ends. This CDR3 is CASSWGAETQYF. CDR3 nucleotide sequence: TGTGCCAGCAGTTGGGGGGCAGAGACCCAGTACTTC.

The chain combines TRBV20-1 with TRBJ2-7; D may be TRBD1 or TRBD2 (5 bases each). The V end lost 3 bases, the J end lost 4 bases, and 13 bases lay between the germline ends. The CDR3 spans 13 residues. Germline CDR1 and CDR2: DFQATT and SNEGSKA (reference sequence). CDR3 protein: CSASGDPGYEQYF. The CDR3 DNA reads as TGCAGTGCTAGCGGGGACCCAGGATACGAGCAGTACTTC.

The CDR3 nucleotides are TGTGCCAGCAGTGAGGTCTCGGGACAGCACTACGAGCAGTACTTC. It codes for CASSEVSGQHYEQYF. The chain carries TRBV2 and TRBJ2-7; TRBD1 matches at 7 bases. V lost 3 bases and J lost 3; bases outside the gene matches: 8. The germline V gene has CDR1 SNHLY and CDR2 FYNNEI. There are 15 residues in the CDR3.

J is TRBJ2-1 and V is TRBV11-3; TRBD1 might be the D (5 bases). Germline V gives CDR1 SGHNT, CDR2 YENEEA. There are 14 residues in the CDR3. V was shortened by 5 bases and J by 2 bases, with 10 bases between the two germline ends. CDR3 sequence (DNA): TGTGCCAGCAGCCAGGACACGCCCTACAATGAGCAGTTCTTC. Translation gives CASSQDTPYNEQFF.

This clonotype was seen only a few times. The V and J genes are TRBV5-5 and TRBJ1-6; D is unresolved. V was pared by 2 bases and J by 5 bases, with 8 bases between. Germline CDR1 SGHKS, CDR2 YYEKEE (reference sequence). The CDR3 runs 14 residues. The CDR3 nucleotides read TGTGCCAGCAGCTTAGGCGGCGATAATTCACCCCTCCACTTT. It is translated as CASSLGGDNSPLHF.

The J gene is TRBJ2-1, the V gene TRBV18; possibly TRBD1 or TRBD2 for D (6 bases each). CDR1 and CDR2 from the germline V gene are KGHSH and LQKENI. There are 16 residues in the CDR3. The germline V and J ends were trimmed by 4 bases and 5 bases, with 18 bases remaining between them. The CDR3 loop is CASSLYRYREDNEQFF. The CDR3 DNA follows: TGTGCCAGCTCACTTTATCGATACAGGGAGGACAATGAGCAGTTCTTC.